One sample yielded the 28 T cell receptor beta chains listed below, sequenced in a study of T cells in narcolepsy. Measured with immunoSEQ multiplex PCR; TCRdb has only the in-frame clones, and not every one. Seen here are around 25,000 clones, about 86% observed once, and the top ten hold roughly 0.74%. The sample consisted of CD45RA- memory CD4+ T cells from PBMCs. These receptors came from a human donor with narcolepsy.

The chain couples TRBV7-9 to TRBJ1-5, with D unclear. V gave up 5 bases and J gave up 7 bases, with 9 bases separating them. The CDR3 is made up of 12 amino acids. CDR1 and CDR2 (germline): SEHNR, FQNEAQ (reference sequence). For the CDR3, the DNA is TGTGCCAGCAGCGCCGCCGGCCAGCCCCAGCATTTT. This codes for CASSAAGQPQHF.

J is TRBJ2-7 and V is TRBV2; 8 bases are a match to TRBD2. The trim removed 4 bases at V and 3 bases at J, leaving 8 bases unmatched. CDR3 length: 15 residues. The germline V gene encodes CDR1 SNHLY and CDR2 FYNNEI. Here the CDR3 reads CASSVGAGEGYEQYF. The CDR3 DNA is TGTGCCAGCAGTGTAGGAGCGGGGGAGGGCTACGAGCAGTACTTC.

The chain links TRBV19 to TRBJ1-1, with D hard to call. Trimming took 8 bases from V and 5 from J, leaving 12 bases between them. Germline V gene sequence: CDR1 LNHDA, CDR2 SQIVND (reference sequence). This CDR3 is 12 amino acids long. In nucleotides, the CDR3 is TGTGCCAGTGGTACACGGAGGACTGAAGCTTTCTTT. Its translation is CASGTRRTEAFF.

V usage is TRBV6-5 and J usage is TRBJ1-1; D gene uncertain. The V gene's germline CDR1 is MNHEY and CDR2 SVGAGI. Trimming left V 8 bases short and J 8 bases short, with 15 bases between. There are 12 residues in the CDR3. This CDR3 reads CASYSPGTEAFF. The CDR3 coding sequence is TGTGCCAGCTACTCCCCCGGTACCGAAGCTTTCTTT.

The CDR3 loop is CASSLAQGETNTGELFF. CDR3 DNA sequence: TGTGCCAGCAGCTTAGCGCAGGGCGAGACGAACACCGGGGAGCTGTTTTTT. The genes are TRBV7-9 and TRBJ2-2; D may be TRBD1 (5 bases). V shed 0 bases and J shed 0 bases, with 11 bases lying between them. The CDR3 contains 17 residues. Germline V lookup: CDR1 SEHNR, CDR2 FQNEAQ (reference sequence). Based on the CDR3 plus reference TRBV7-9 and TRBJ2-2, the full variable domain is DTGVSQNPRHKITKRGQNVTFRCDPISEHNRLYWYRQTLGQGPEFLTYFQNEAQLEKSRLLSDRFSAERPKGSFSTLEIQRTEQGDSAMYLCASSLAQGETNTGELFFGEGSRLTVL.

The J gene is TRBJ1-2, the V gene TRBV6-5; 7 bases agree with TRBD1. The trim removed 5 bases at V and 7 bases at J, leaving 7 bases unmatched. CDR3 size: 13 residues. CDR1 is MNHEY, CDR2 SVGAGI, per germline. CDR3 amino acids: CASSPRQGGGYTF. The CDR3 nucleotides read TGTGCCAGCAGTCCCCGACAGGGCGGTGGCTACACCTTC.

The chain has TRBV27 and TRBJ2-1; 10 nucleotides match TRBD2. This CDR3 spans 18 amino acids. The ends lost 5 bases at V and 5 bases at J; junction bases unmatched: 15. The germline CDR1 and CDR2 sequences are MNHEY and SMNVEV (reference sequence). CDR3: CASSQRFSGGITHNEQFF. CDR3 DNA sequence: TGTGCCAGCAGTCAACGGTTTAGCGGGGGGATAACACACAATGAGCAGTTCTTC.

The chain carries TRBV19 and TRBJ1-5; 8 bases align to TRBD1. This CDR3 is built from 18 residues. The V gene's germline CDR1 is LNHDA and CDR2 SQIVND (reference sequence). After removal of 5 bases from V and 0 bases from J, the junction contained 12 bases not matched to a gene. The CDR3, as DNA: TGTGCCAGTAGTTGGGACCGGGACAGGAGTTTTAGCAATCAGCCCCAGCATTTT. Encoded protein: CASSWDRDRSFSNQPQHF.

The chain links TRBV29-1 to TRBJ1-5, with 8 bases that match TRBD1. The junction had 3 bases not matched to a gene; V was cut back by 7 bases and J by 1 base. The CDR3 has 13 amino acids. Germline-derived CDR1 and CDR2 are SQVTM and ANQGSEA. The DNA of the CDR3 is TGCAGCGCCAGGACAGGGAGCAATCAGCCCCAGCATTTT. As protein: CSARTGSNQPQHF. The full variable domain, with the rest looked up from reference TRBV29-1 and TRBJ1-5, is SAVISQKPSRDICQRGTSLTIQCQVDSQVTMMFWYRQQPGQSLTLIATANQGSEATYESGFVIDKFPISRPNLTFSTLTVSNMSPEDSSIYLCSARTGSNQPQHFGDGTRLSIL.

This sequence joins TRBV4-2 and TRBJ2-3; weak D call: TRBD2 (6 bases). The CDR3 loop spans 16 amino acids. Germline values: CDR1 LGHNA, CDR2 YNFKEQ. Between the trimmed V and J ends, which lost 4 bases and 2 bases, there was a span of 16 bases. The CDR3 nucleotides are TGTGCCAGCAGCCCCGGACGAGCGGGCATCACAGATACGCAGTATTTT. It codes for CASSPGRAGITDTQYF.

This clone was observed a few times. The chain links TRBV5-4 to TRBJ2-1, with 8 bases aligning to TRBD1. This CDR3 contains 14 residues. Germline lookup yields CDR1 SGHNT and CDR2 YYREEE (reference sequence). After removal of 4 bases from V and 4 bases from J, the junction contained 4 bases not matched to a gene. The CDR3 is CASSRTGNYNEQFF. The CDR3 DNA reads TGTGCCAGCAGCCGGACAGGGAATTACAATGAGCAGTTCTTC.

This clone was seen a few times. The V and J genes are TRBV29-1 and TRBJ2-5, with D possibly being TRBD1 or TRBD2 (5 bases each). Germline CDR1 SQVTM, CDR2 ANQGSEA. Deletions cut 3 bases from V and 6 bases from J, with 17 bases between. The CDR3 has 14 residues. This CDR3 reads CSVDLGPGAQTQYF. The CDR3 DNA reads TGCAGCGTTGACTTAGGCCCCGGGGCTCAGACCCAGTACTTC.

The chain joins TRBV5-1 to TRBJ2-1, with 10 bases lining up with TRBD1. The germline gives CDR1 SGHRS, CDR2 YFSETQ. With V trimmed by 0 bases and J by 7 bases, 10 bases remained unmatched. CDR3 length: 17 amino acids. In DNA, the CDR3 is TGCGCCAGCAGCTTGGACAACCGGGACAGGGGTGTGAATGAGCAGTTCTTC. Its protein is CASSLDNRDRGVNEQFF.

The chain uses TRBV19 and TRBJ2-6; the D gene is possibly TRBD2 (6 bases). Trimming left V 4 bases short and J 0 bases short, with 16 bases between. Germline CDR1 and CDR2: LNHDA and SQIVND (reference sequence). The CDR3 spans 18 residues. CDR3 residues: CASSSPGGGPSGANVLTF. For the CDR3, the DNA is TGTGCCAGTAGTAGTCCCGGGGGAGGTCCCTCTGGGGCCAACGTCCTGACTTTC.

The CDR3 region is CASSRAETQYF. CDR3 DNA: TGTGCCAGTAGTCGTGCGGAGACCCAGTACTTC. The V gene is TRBV19, the J gene TRBJ2-5; no reliable D call. V was pared by 5 bases and J by 5 bases, with 6 bases between. Germline V gene data show CDR1 as LNHDA and CDR2 as SQIVND (reference sequence). This CDR3 is 11 amino acids long.

The CDR3 sequence is CASSLAGVVTDTQYF. DNA of the CDR3: TGTGCCAGCAGTTTAGCGGGAGTGGTTACAGATACGCAGTATTTT. The chain links TRBV27 to TRBJ2-3, with TRBD2 identical over 7 bases. V lost 2 bases and J lost 3; bases outside the gene matches: 5. The germline V gene has CDR1 MNHEY and CDR2 SMNVEV (reference sequence). The CDR3 covers 15 residues.

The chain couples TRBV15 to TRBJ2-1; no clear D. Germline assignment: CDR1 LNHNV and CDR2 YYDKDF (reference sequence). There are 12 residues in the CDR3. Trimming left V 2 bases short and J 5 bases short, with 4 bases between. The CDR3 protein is CATSRQNNEQFF. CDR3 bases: TGTGCCACCAGCAGACAGAACAATGAGCAGTTCTTC.

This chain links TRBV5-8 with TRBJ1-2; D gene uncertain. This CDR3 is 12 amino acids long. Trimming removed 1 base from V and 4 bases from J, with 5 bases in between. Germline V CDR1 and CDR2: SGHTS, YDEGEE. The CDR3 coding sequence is TGTGCCAGCAGCTTGAGCAGCTATGGCTACACCTTC. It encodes CASSLSSYGYTF. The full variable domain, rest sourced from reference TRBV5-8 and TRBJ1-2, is EAGVTQSPTHLIKTRGQQATLRCSPISGHTSVYWYQQALGLGLQFLLWYDEGEERNRGNFPPRFSGRQFPNYSSELNVNALELEDSALYLCASSLSSYGYTFGSGTRLTVV.

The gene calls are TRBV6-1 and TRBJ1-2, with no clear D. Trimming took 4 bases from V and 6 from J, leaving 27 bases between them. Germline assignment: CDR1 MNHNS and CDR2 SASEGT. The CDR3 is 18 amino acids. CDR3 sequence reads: CASSAMKGLRLGSHGYTF. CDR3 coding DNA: TGTGCCAGCAGTGCTATGAAGGGTTTAAGGCTGGGGTCCCATGGCTACACCTTC.

CDR3: CASSFQNSGANVLTF. CDR3 coding DNA: TGTGCCAGCAGCTTCCAGAACTCTGGGGCCAACGTCCTGACTTTC. The rearrangement uses TRBV7-3 and TRBJ2-6; unclear D gene. The CDR3 consists of 15 residues. Trimming stripped 3 bases from V and 0 bases from J, with 6 bases between. The germline V gene encodes CDR1 SGHTA and CDR2 FQGTGA.

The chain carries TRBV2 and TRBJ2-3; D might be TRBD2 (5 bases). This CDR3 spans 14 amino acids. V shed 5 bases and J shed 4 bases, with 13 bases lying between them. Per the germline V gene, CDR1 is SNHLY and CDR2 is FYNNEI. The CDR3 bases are TGTGCCAGCAGTAGGTCCGGGGTGGCAGATACGCAGTATTTT. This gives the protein CASSRSGVADTQYF. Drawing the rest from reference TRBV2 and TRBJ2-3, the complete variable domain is EPEVTQTPSHQVTQMGQEVILRCVPISNHLYFYWYRQILGQKVEFLVSFYNNEISEKSEIFDDQFSVERPDGSNFTLKIRSTKLEDSAMYFCASSRSGVADTQYFGPGTRLTVL.

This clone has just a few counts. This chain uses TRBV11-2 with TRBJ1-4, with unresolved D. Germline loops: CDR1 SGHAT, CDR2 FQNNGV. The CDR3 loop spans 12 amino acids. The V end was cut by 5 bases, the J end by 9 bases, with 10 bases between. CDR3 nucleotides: TGTGCCAGCAGCCGGGGTAACCAAAAACTGTTTTTT. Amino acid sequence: CASSRGNQKLFF.

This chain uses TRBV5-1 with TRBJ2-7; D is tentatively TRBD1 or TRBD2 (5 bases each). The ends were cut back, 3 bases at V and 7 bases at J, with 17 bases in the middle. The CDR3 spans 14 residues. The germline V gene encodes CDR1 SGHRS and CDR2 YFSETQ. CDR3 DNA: TGCGCCAGCAGCTACGGGACCTCGGTCGATGAGCAGTACTTC. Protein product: CASSYGTSVDEQYF.

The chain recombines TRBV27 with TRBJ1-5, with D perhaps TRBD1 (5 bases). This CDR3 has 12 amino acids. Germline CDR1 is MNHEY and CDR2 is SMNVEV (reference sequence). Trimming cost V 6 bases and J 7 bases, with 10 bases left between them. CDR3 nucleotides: TGTGCCAGCAGGCAGGGTACCCAGCCCCAGCATTTT. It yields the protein CASRQGTQPQHF.

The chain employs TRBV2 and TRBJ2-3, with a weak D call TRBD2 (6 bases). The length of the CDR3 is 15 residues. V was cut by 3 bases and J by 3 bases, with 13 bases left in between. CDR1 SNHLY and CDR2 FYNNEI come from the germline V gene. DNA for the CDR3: TGTGCCAGCAGTGACGGGGGAGGAGGGACAGATACGCAGTATTTT. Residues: CASSDGGGGTDTQYF.

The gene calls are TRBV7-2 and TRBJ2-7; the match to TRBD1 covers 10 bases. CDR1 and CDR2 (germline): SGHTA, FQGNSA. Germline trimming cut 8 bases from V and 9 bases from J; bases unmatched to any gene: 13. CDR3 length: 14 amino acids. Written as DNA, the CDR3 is TGTGCCAGCTTGGCCGGGACAGGGGCCACGGGGCAGTACTTC. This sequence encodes CASLAGTGATGQYF.

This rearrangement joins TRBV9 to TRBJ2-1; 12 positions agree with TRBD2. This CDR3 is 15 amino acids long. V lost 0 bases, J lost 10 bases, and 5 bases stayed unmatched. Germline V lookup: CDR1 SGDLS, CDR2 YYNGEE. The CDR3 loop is CASSVEASGRAEQFF. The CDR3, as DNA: TGTGCCAGCAGCGTAGAGGCTAGCGGGAGGGCCGAGCAGTTCTTC.

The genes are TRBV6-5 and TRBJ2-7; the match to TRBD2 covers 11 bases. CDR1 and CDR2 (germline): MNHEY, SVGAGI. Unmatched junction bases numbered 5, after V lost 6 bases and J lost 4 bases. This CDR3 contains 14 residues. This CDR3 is CASSRTSGFYEQYF. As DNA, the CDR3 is TGTGCCAGCAGCCGGACTAGCGGGTTTTACGAGCAGTACTTC.